The rows below give T cell receptor beta chains drawn from one sample of a study of T cell repertoires in cytomegalovirus infection. Their target antigens are unknown. TCRdb processed the reads anew with MiXCR; each CDR3 protein has one entry. The sample yields 150,000 or so distinct CDR3 sequences, 20% to 25% seen once. The sequences come from CD8+ T cells from cultured PBMCs, collected from culture after CMV antigen stimulation. These TCRs come from a human donor in good health (CMV status not recorded). Some clones in this sample may be carry-over from other donors' samples. Both conserved end residues are part of each CDR3. D genes are given only for firm matches.

V,D,length,CDR3
TRBV19,.,11,CASKYSTEAFF
TRBV11-3,.,13,CASSPSVPGELFF
TRBV7-2,TRBD1,15,CASTKGTGGADGYTF
TRBV6-5,TRBD1,19,CASSYPSGTGYSPYNEQFF
TRBV28,.,16,CASSPKTTSVGDTQYF
TRBV6-5,TRBD1,14,CASSYMDRDTEAFF
TRBV6-2/TRBV6-3,.,14,CASSLQELQETQYF
TRBV18,TRBD1,14,CASSPGQGRNEQFF
TRBV14,.,15,CASSQDRYTLYGYTF
TRBV7-6,.,13,CASSSRGPDTQYF
TRBV7-2,TRBD1,15,CASSHNRGPRYGYTF
TRBV7-8,.,16,CASSLAQGGMNTEAFF
TRBV7-2,.,15,CASSLVGSNTGELFF
TRBV4-1,.,16,CASSQDSGGSNQPQHF
TRBV19,TRBD1,16,CASSSNRGSSNQPQHF
TRBV19,TRBD1,16,CASSDRGYEWNQPQHF
TRBV29-1,.,13,CSVTDGFSYEQYF
TRBV7-2,.,12,CASSFRAYEQYF
TRBV12-3/TRBV12-4,TRBD1,15,CASSPLPGQNYEQYF
TRBV3-1,.,13,CASSQERPYEQYF
TRBV7-9,.,14,CASTSSVTNYGYTF
TRBV7-8,.,15,CASSPTEGFSGGYTF